The 20 T cell receptor beta chains below come from one sample, sequenced in a study of blood T cell repertoires in COVID-19. Only in-frame clones appear in the TCRdb table, and some are missing; sequencing was by immunoSEQ multiplex PCR. The top ten clones hold 3.6% of a sample with roughly 260,000 clones, roughly four fifths of them seen once. The sequenced sample was PBMCs or T cells enriched from blood (not recorded which). The receptors here all came from a woman aged 40 to 49 who had been exposed to COVID-19.

The chain couples TRBV2 to TRBJ2-3; D unclear. V gave up 4 bases and J gave up 4 bases, with 12 bases separating them. Germline CDR1 and CDR2: SNHLY and FYNNEI. The CDR3 is 14 residues long. The CDR3 region has the DNA TGTGCCAGCAGTGGCGTGTGGGCCCCAGATACGCAGTATTTT. Protein: CASSGVWAPDTQYF. Full variable domain (missing parts from reference TRBV2 and TRBJ2-3): EPEVTQTPSHQVTQMGQEVILRCVPISNHLYFYWYRQILGQKVEFLVSFYNNEISEKSEIFDDQFSVERPDGSNFTLKIRSTKLEDSAMYFCASSGVWAPDTQYFGPGTRLTVL.

The CDR3 bases are TGTGCCAGCAGGCGCCAGCCGACAGGTAGGACTGAAGCTTTCTTT. It codes for CASRRQPTGRTEAFF. The chain joins TRBV5-5 to TRBJ1-1, with D tentatively TRBD1 (6 bases). V shed 5 bases and J shed 5 bases, with 19 bases lying between them. Germline V lookup: CDR1 SGHKS, CDR2 YYEKEE (reference sequence). The CDR3 is 15 amino acids.

The chain has TRBV6-1 and TRBJ1-5; no definite D call. V lost 3 bases, J lost 4 bases, and 7 bases lay in between. Germline loops: CDR1 MNHNS, CDR2 SASEGT. This CDR3 spans 13 amino acids. CDR3 DNA: TGTGCCAGCAGTGAGTCCGGGAATCAGCCCCAGCATTTT. Translating gives CASSESGNQPQHF.

This clone was counted many times. CDR3 sequence: CASSQTGAPTQETQYF. CDR3 in DNA: TGCGCCAGCAGCCAGACAGGGGCCCCAACGCAAGAGACCCAGTACTTC. This chain connects TRBV5-1 to TRBJ2-5; TRBD1 aligns across 8 bases. CDR1 and CDR2 (germline): SGHRS, YFSETQ. The CDR3 length is 16 residues. V shed 4 bases and J 2 bases; nucleotides not matched to a gene: 10.

The CDR3 loop reads CASSLPGYSEAFF. In DNA form, the CDR3 reads TGTGCCAGCAGCCTACCAGGGTATAGTGAAGCTTTCTTT. This chain connects TRBV28 to TRBJ1-1; possible D gene TRBD1, 5 bases. The CDR3 has 13 residues. V was clipped by 6 bases and J by 7 bases, with 15 bases between them. CDR1 and CDR2 (germline): MDHEN, SYDVKM. The whole variable domain, filled in from reference TRBV28 and TRBJ1-1, reads DVKVTQSSRYLVKRTGEKVFLECVQDMDHENMFWYRQDPGLGLRLIYFSYDVKMKEKGDIPEGYSVSREKKERFSLILESASTNQTSMYLCASSLPGYSEAFFGQGTRLTVV.

The chain combines TRBV7-2 with TRBJ2-7, with 9 bases matching TRBD1. Looked up from germline, CDR1 is SGHTA and CDR2 is FQGNSA. V lost 2 bases to trimming and J lost 5 bases; unmatched junction nucleotides: 10. This CDR3 is 16 amino acids long. The CDR3 sequence: CASSLLAWDRANEQYF. The CDR3, as DNA: TGTGCCAGCAGCTTATTAGCCTGGGACAGGGCTAACGAGCAGTACTTC.

This clone was picked up many times. This chain joins TRBV7-9 and TRBJ2-5; 8 bases are a match to TRBD2. CDR3 length: 16 residues. CDR1 and CDR2 (germline): SEHNR, FQNEAQ (reference sequence). V gave up 5 bases and J gave up 0 bases; unmatched junction bases: 8. The CDR3: CASSPSSGGNQETQYF. Here the CDR3 DNA reads TGTGCCAGCAGCCCCTCCAGCGGGGGAAACCAAGAGACCCAGTACTTC.

The chain carries TRBV19 and TRBJ1-6; 9 bases are shared with TRBD1. Germline V gene data show CDR1 as LNHDA and CDR2 as SQIVND (reference sequence). The V segment lost 5 bases and the J segment 7 bases; nucleotides outside the gene matches: 9. The CDR3 loop spans 16 amino acids. CDR3 loop: CASSPHRDRANSPLHF. The CDR3 DNA reads as TGTGCCAGTAGTCCTCACCGGGACAGGGCGAATTCACCCCTCCACTTT.

V and J are TRBV5-1 and TRBJ2-7; 9 bases align to TRBD1. J gave up 6 bases and V 3 bases, and 4 bases lay outside the gene matches. Germline V gives CDR1 SGHRS, CDR2 YFSETQ. The CDR3 runs to 13 residues. CDR3 DNA: TGCGCCAGCAGCTGGGGACAGGGATCCGAGCAGTACTTC. Translating it yields CASSWGQGSEQYF.

This clone was seen only a few times. CDR3 DNA sequence: TGTGCCAGCAGTGAAACCGGGAGTTCAACTAATGAAAAACTGTTTTTT. Its translation: CASSETGSSTNEKLFF. This chain joins TRBV6-1 and TRBJ1-4; no clear D gene. The CDR3 is 16 amino acids. The germline V and J ends were trimmed by 2 bases and 0 bases, with 10 bases remaining between them. CDR1 is MNHNS, CDR2 SASEGT, per germline.

This clone was observed a handful of times. The chain is built from TRBV15 and TRBJ2-7; D unclear. Trimming took off 1 base at V and 0 bases at J, with 4 bases between the two ends. The CDR3 extends over 13 amino acids. Germline lookup yields CDR1 LNHNV and CDR2 YYDKDF (reference sequence). The CDR3 spells CATSRALSYEQYF. CDR3 DNA sequence: TGTGCCACCAGCAGAGCCCTCTCCTACGAGCAGTACTTC.

The chain is built from TRBV28 and TRBJ2-3; 8 nucleotides agree with TRBD1. The length of the CDR3 is 14 residues. CDR1 MDHEN and CDR2 SYDVKM come from the germline V gene. Unmatched junction bases numbered 5, after V lost 5 bases and J lost 4 bases. The DNA for the CDR3 is TGTGCCAGCAGTCCGAGGACAGGGTCAGATACGCAGTATTTT. Its protein product is CASSPRTGSDTQYF.

The chain links TRBV7-6 to TRBJ1-2; no clear D gene. This CDR3 has 15 amino acids. Germline V lookup: CDR1 SGHVS, CDR2 FNYEAQ. V was clipped by 5 bases and J by 4 bases, with 17 bases between them. CDR3 loop: CASSMAGKIGYGYTF. For the CDR3, the DNA is TGTGCCAGCAGCATGGCCGGGAAAATCGGCTATGGCTACACCTTC.

This chain joins TRBV5-5 and TRBJ1-5; D call uncertain. The ends were cut back, 6 bases at V and 0 bases at J, with 13 bases in the middle. The CDR3 length is 15 residues. Germline V lookup: CDR1 SGHKS, CDR2 YYEKEE (reference sequence). The CDR3 loop is CASTRDDISNQPQHF. For the CDR3, the DNA is TGTGCCAGCACCCGGGATGATATTAGCAATCAGCCCCAGCATTTT.

The chain joins TRBV14 to TRBJ2-1; 8 bases fit TRBD1. This CDR3 is built from 17 residues. CDR1 and CDR2 (germline): SGHDN, FVKESK. V shed 1 base and J 7 bases; nucleotides not matched to a gene: 12. CDR3 residues: CASSQGLFQGARNEQFF. CDR3 DNA: TGTGCCAGCAGCCAAGGTCTTTTTCAGGGGGCACGGAATGAGCAGTTCTTC. Looking up the rest from reference TRBV14 and TRBJ2-1 gives the full variable domain: EAGVTQFPSHSVIEKGQTVTLRCDPISGHDNLYWYRRVMGKEIKFLLHFVKESKQDESGMPNNRFLAERTGGTYSTLKVQPAELEDSGVYFCASSQGLFQGARNEQFFGPGTRLTVL.

The sample holds one count of this clone. J is TRBJ2-1 and V is TRBV15, with TRBD2 matching 7 bases. J was trimmed by 7 bases and V by 4 bases; bases with no gene match: 13. Germline loops: CDR1 LNHNV, CDR2 YYDKDF (reference sequence). The CDR3 is 16 residues long. As DNA, the CDR3 is TGTGCCACCAGCACCCTCTTCGGCCAGCGGGGTAATGAGCAGTTCTTC. Protein: CATSTLFGQRGNEQFF.

The rearrangement joins TRBV19 to TRBJ1-1, with 9 bases fitting TRBD1. With 3 bases clipped from V and 5 bases from J, the junction kept 4 bases outside the gene matches. The CDR3 runs 14 residues. The germline V gene encodes CDR1 LNHDA and CDR2 SQIVND (reference sequence). CDR3 nucleotides: TGTGCCAGTAGTATCCGGGACAGGGTTACTGAAGCTTTCTTT. Translating it yields CASSIRDRVTEAFF.

V is TRBV15 and J is TRBJ2-1, with unresolved D. This CDR3 contains 13 residues. V shed 1 base and J shed 7 bases, with 8 bases lying between them. Germline lookup yields CDR1 LNHNV and CDR2 YYDKDF (reference sequence). CDR3 DNA sequence: TGTGCCACCAGCAGAGCCAACGGGAATGAGCAGTTCTTC. This sequence encodes CATSRANGNEQFF. Together with reference TRBV15 and TRBJ2-1, the CDR3 gives the full variable domain: DAMVIQNPRYQVTQFGKPVTLSCSQTLNHNVMYWYQQKSSQAPKLLFHYYDKDFNNEADTPDNFQSRRPNTSFCFLDIRSPGLGDTAMYLCATSRANGNEQFFGPGTRLTVL.

The V gene is TRBV6-5, the J gene TRBJ1-5, with D maybe TRBD1 (6 bases). There are 14 residues in the CDR3. Germline CDR1 MNHEY, CDR2 SVGAGI. The V end was cut by 6 bases, the J end by 2 bases, with 11 bases between. In DNA, the CDR3 is TGTGCCAGCAGCCCGGACAGCGGCAATCAGCCCCAGCATTTT. This gives the protein CASSPDSGNQPQHF.

V and J are TRBV6-5 and TRBJ2-1; D may be TRBD2 (6 bases). Germline lookup yields CDR1 MNHEY and CDR2 SVGAGI. The CDR3 is 15 amino acids. Trimming took off 2 bases at V and 4 bases at J, with 12 bases between the two ends. The chain's CDR3 is CASSYIGAGYNEQFF. CDR3 in DNA: TGTGCCAGCAGTTACATTGGTGCGGGATACAATGAGCAGTTCTTC.